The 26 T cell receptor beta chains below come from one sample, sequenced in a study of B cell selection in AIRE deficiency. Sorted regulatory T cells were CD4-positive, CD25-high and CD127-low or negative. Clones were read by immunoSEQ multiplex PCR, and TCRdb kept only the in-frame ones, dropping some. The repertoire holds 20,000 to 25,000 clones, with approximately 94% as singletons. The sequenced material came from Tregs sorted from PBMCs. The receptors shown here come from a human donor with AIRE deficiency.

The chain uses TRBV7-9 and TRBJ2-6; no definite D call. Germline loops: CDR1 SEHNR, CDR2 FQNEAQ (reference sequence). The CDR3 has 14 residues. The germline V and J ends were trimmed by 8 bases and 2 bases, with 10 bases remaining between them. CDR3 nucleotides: TGTGCCAGCCGCCCGGGCGCTGGGGCCAACGTCCTGACTTTC. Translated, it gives CASRPGAGANVLTF. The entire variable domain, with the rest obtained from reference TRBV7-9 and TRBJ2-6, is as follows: DTGVSQNPRHKITKRGQNVTFRCDPISEHNRLYWYRQTLGQGPEFLTYFQNEAQLEKSRLLSDRFSAERPKGSFSTLEIQRTEQGDSAMYLCASRPGAGANVLTFGAGSRLTVL.

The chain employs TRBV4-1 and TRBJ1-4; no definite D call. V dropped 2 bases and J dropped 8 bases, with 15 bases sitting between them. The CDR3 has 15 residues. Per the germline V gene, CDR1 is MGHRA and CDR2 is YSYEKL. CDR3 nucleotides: TGCGCCAGCAGCCAACTCGGGGTCTCGGGAGAAAAACTGTTTTTT. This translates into CASSQLGVSGEKLFF.

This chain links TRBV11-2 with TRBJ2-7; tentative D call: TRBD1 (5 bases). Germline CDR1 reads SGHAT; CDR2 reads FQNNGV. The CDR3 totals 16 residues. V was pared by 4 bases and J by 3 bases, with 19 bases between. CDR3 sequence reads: CASSSQWTNTFYEQYF. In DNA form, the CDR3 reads TGTGCCAGCAGCTCACAATGGACAAATACCTTCTACGAGCAGTACTTC.

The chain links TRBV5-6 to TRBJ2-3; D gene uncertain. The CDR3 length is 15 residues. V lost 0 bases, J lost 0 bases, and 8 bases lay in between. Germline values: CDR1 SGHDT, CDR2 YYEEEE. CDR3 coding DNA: TGTGCCAGCAGCTTGGCGGCGTTTAGCACAGATACGCAGTATTTT. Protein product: CASSLAAFSTDTQYF.

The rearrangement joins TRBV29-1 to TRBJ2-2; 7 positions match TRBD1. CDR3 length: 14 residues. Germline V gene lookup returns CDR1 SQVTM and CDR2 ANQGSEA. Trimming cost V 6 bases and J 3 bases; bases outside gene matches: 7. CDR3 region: CSVAPTGHTGELFF. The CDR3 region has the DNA TGCAGCGTAGCCCCGACAGGGCACACCGGGGAGCTGTTTTTT.

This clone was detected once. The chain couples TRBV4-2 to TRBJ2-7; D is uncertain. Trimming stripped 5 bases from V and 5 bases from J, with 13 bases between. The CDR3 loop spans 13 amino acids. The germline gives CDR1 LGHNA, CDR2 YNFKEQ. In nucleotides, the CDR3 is TGTGCCAGCAGCGCTAACAGACGGAACGAGCAGTACTTC. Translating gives CASSANRRNEQYF.

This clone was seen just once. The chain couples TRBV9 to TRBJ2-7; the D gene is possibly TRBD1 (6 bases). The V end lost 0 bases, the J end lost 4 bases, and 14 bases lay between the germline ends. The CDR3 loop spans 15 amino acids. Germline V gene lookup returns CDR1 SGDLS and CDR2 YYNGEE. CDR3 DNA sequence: TGTGCCAGCAGCGTAGCGACGACAGGTTATTACGAGCAGTACTTC. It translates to CASSVATTGYYEQYF.

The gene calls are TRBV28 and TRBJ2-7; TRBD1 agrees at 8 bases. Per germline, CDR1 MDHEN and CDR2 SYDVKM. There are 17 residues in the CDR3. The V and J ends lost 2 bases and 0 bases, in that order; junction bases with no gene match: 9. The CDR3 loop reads CASSLNLGQENSYEQYF. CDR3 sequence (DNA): TGTGCCAGCAGTTTAAACTTGGGACAGGAGAACTCCTACGAGCAGTACTTC.

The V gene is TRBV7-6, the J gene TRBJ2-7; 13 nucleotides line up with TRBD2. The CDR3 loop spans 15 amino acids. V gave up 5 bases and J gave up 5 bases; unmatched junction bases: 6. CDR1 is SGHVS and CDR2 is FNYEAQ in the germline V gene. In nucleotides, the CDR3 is TGTGCCAGCAGCCCCTGGACTAGCGGGAGTCACGAGCAGTACTTC. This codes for CASSPWTSGSHEQYF.

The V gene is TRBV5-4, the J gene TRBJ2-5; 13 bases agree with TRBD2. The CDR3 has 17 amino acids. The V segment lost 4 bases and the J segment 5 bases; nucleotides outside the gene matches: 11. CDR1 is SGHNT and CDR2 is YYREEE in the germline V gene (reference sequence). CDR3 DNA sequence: TGTGCCAGCAGCCCGGGGGGACTAGCGGGATCGGGGGAGACCCAGTACTTC. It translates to CASSPGGLAGSGETQYF.

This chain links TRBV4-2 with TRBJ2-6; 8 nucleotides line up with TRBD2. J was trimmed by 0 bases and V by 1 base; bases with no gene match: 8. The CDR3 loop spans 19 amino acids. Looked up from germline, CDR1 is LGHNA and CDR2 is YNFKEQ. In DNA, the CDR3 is TGTGCCAGCAGCCAAGGAGCTAGCGGGTTATACTCTGGGGCCAACGTCCTGACTTTC. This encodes CASSQGASGLYSGANVLTF.

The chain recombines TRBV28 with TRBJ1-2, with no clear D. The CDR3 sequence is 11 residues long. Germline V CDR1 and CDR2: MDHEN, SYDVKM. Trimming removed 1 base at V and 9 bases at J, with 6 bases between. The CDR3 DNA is TGTGCCAGCAGTTTATATGGCCGCTACACCTTC. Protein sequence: CASSLYGRYTF.

CDR3 bases: TGTGCCAGCAGCGTTGGAGGGACTTTGGCTCCCTACGAGCAGTACTTC. Translated, it gives CASSVGGTLAPYEQYF. The rearrangement uses TRBV9 and TRBJ2-7, with TRBD2 as a possible D gene (6 bases). Deletions cut 2 bases from V and 2 bases from J, with 17 bases between. CDR1 SGDLS and CDR2 YYNGEE come from the germline V gene. The CDR3 is 16 amino acids. The full variable domain, in which reference TRBV9 and TRBJ2-7 provide the parts outside the CDR3, is DSGVTQTPKHLITATGQRVTLRCSPRSGDLSVYWYQQSLDQGLQFLIQYYNGEERAKGNILERFSAQQFPDLHSELNLSSLELGDSALYFCASSVGGTLAPYEQYFGPGTRLTVT.

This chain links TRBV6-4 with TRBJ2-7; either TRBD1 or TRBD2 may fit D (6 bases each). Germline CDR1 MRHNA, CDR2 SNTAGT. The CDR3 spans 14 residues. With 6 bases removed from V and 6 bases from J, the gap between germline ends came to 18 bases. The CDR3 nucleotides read TGTGCCAGCAGAGGGGGGAGAGGGGGGCTCGAGCAGTACTTC. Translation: CASRGGRGGLEQYF.

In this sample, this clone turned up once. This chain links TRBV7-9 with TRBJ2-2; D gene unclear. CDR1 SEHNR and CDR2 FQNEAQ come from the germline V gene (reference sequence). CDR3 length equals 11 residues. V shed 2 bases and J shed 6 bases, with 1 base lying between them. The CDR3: CASSLPGELFF. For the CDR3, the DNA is TGTGCCAGCAGCTTACCCGGGGAGCTGTTTTTT.

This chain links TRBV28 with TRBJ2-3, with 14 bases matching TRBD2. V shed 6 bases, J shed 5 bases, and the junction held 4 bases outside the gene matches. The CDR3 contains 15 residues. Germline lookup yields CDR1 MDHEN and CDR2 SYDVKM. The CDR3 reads CASSLGLAGVDTQYF. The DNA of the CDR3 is TGTGCCAGCAGCCTGGGACTAGCGGGAGTAGATACGCAGTATTTT.

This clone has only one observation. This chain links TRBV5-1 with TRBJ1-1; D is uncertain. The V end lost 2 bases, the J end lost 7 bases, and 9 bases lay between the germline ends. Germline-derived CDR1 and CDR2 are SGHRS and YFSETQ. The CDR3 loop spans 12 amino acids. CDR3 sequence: CASSFGMNEAFF. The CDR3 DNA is TGCGCCAGCAGCTTTGGAATGAATGAAGCTTTCTTT.

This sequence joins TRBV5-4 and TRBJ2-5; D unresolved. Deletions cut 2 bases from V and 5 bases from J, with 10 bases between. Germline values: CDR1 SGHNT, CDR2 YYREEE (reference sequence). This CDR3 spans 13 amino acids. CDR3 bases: TGTGCCAGCAGCTTAACTACAGCTGAGACCCAGTACTTC. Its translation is CASSLTTAETQYF. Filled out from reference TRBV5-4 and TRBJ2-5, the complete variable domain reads ETGVTQSPTHLIKTRGQQVTLRCSSQSGHNTVSWYQQALGQGPQFIFQYYREEENGRGNFPPRFSGLQFPNYSSELNVNALELDDSALYLCASSLTTAETQYFGPGTRLLVL.

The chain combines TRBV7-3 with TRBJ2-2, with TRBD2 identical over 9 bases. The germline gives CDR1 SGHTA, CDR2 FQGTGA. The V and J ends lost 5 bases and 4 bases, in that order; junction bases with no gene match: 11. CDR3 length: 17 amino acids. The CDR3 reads CASSLSAGGPRTGELFF. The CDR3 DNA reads TGTGCCAGCAGCCTCTCGGCGGGAGGGCCGCGCACCGGGGAGCTGTTTTTT. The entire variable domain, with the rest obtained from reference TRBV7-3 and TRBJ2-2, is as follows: GAGVSQTPSNKVTEKGKYVELRCDPISGHTALYWYRQSLGQGPEFLIYFQGTGAADDSGLPNDRFFAVRPEGSVSTLKIQRTERGDSAVYLCASSLSAGGPRTGELFFGEGSRLTVL.

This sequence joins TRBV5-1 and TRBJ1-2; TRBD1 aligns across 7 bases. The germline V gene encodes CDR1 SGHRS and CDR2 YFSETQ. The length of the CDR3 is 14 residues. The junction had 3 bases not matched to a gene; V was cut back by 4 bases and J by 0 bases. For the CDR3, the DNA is TGCGCCAGCAGCCGACAGGGTTCTAACTATGGCTACACCTTC. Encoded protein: CASSRQGSNYGYTF.

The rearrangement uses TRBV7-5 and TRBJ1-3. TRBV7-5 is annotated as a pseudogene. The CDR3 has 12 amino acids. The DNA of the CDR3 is TGTGTCAGACGACGTTGGGGAAACACCATATATTTT. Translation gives CVRRRWGNTIYF.

This CDR3 reads CATGSLGAQHF. Here the CDR3 DNA reads TGTGCCACCGGCTCATTAGGAGCCCAGCATTTT. J is TRBJ1-5 and V is TRBV6-6; D not resolved. The CDR3 is 11 amino acids. Trimming took off 10 bases at V and 11 bases at J, with 15 bases between the two ends. The V gene's germline CDR1 is MNHNY and CDR2 SVGAGI (reference sequence).

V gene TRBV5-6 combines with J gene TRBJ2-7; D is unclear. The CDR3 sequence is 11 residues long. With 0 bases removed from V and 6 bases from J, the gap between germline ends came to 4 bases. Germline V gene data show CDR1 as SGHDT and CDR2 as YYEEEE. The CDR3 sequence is CASSLGPEQYF. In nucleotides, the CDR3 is TGTGCCAGCAGCTTGGGCCCCGAGCAGTACTTC. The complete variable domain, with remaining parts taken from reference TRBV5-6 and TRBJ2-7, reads DAGVTQSPTHLIKTRGQQVTLRCSPKSGHDTVSWYQQALGQGPQFIFQYYEEEERQRGNFPDRFSGHQFPNYSSELNVNALLLGDSALYLCASSLGPEQYFGPGTRLTVT.

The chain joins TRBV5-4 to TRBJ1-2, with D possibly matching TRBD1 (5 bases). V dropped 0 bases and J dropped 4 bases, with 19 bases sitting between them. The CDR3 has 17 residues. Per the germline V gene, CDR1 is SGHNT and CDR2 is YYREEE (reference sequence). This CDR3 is CASSLDGASRRGYGYTF. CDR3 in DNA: TGTGCCAGCAGCTTGGATGGGGCGTCACGACGAGGCTATGGCTACACCTTC.

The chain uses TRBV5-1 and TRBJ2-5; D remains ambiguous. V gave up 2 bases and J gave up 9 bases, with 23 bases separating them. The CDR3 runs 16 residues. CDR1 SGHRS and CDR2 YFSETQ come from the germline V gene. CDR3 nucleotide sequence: TGCGCCAGCAGCTTACCTAGTCAGTTGGGCGCAAGCGCCCAGTACTTC. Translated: CASSLPSQLGASAQYF.

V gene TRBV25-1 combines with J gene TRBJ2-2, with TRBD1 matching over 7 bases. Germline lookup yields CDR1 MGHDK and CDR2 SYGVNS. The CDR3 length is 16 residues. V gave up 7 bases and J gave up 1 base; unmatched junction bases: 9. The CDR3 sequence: CASTERRTGNTGELFF. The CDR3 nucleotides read TGTGCCAGCACCGAACGGAGGACAGGGAACACCGGGGAGCTGTTTTTT.